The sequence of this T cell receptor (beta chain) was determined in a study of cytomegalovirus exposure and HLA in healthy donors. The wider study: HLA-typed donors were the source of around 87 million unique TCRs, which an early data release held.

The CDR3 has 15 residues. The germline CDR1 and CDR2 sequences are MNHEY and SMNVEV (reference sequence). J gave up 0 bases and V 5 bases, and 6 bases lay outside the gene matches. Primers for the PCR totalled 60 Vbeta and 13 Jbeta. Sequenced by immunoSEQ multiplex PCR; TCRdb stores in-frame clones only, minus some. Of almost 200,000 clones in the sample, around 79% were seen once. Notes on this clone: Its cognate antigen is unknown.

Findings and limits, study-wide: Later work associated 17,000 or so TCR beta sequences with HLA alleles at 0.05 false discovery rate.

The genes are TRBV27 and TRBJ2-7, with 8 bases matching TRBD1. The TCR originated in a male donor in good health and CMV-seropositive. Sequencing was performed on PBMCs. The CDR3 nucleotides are TGTGCCAGCAGTGGTGGACAGGGCCTCTCCTACGAGCAGTACTTC. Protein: CASSGGQGLSYEQYF.